This T cell receptor (beta chain) was sequenced during a study of CD8+ T cells in alopecia areata. RNA extraction was followed by reverse transcription into cDNA, which acted as the sequencing template. Assay: immunoSEQ multiplex PCR; the TCRdb copy retains only in-frame clones and omits some. The data contain roughly 250,000 clones, about 68% of them seen just once; the ten biggest clones take up around 1.2%. The TCR sequence derives from a human donor with alopecia areata. This specimen was CD4+ T cells sorted from blood, taken at week 0.

The CDR3, as DNA: TGCGCCAGCAGCCGGCCAGGACAGCAGAACTCCTACGAGCAGTACTTC. This encodes CASSRPGQQNSYEQYF. J is TRBJ2-7 and V is TRBV5-1; a possible D gene is TRBD1 (6 bases). The germline gives CDR1 SGHRS, CDR2 YFSETQ. The V end lost 4 bases, the J end lost 0 bases, and 17 bases lay between the germline ends. CDR3 length: 16 residues. Looking up the rest from reference TRBV5-1 and TRBJ2-7 gives the full variable domain: KAGVTQTPRYLIKTRGQQVTLSCSPISGHRSVSWYQQTPGQGLQFLFEYFSETQRNKGNFPGRFSGRQFSNSRSEMNVSTLELGDSALYLCASSRPGQQNSYEQYFGPGTRLTVT.